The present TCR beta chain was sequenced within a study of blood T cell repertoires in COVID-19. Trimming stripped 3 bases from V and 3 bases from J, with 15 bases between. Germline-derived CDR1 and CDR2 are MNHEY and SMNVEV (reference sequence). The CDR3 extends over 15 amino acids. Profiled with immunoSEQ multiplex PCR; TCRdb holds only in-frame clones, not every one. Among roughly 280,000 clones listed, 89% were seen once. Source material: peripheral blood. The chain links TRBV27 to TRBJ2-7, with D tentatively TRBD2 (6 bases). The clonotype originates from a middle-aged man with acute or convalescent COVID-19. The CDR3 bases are TGTGCCAGCAGTTTCGGGCAGGGACTCATCTACGAGCAGTACTTC. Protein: CASSFGQGLIYEQYF.